This T cell receptor (beta chain) was found in a study of blood T cell repertoires in COVID-19. Overall study context: Both acute and convalescent COVID-19 samples were obtained from the United States, Italy and Spain. T cells, B-cell-depleted T cells, or PBMCs provided the cDNA or gDNA that served as material.

Assay: immunoSEQ multiplex PCR; the TCRdb copy retains only in-frame clones and omits some. The sample carries approximately 350,000 clones, 88% recorded once. The receptor was derived from a woman in her sixties or seventies with COVID-19, enrolled during active disease. Sequencing input: peripheral blood.

The CDR3 nucleotides are TGTGCCAGCAGTATACAGGGTCCCAATCAGCCCCAGCATTTT. Translating it yields CASSIQGPNQPQHF. The rearrangement joins TRBV27 to TRBJ1-5; D may be TRBD1 (6 bases). The CDR3 contains 14 residues. CDR1 is MNHEY and CDR2 is SMNVEV in the germline V gene (reference sequence). Trimming took 5 bases from V and 3 from J, leaving 11 bases between them.